Detailed here is one T cell receptor (beta chain). Its antigen is unknown. Base qualities are missing; no much larger clone stands one base away. Genomic DNA was extracted from sorted cells for sequencing of the TCRbeta CDR3 region. The immunoSEQ Assay was used to sequence the TCRbeta CDR3 regions. TCRdb stores this immuneACCESS table with in-frame sequences only. Part of the clones is absent; in the studies checked, under half of the shortfall reflects unresolved V genes, and no reason is known for the rest. The table for this sample lists some 19,000 clones; 83% of them were counted only once. The biggest ten clones account for roughly 49% of the sample. These data originate in a study of OX40 agonist ivuxolimab in advanced cancers. For the study in its entirety: Ivuxolimab was an agonistic, fully human IgG2 monoclonal antibody directed against OX40 (CD134), a costimulatory receptor. Intravenous ivuxolimab was administered to patients every 2 weeks at six dose levels: 0.01, 0.1, 0.3, 1.5, 3 and 10 mg/kg. The purpose of peripheral TCRbeta sequencing was to test whether ivuxolimab changed TCR sequence diversity and led to clonal T-cell expansion. Partial responses were achieved by three dose-escalation patients, of whom one had hepatocellular carcinoma and two had cutaneous melanoma. The paper describes the monotherapy dose-escalation part (N of about 52 patients) of the phase I trial of ivuxolimab. In the dose-escalation cohort, 70% to 90% of patients were male, and the mean age was 60 years with a range of roughly 20 to 79. Patients were allowed to have had prior anti-PD-1, anti-PD-L1 or anti-CTLA-4 therapy, and approximately 40% of the dose-escalation patients had previously received checkpoint inhibitors. Of the approximately 50 dose-escalation patients, hepatocellular carcinoma was present in about 20, melanoma in around 15, renal cell carcinoma in 9 and head and neck cancer in 9. On the study overall, not on this receptor specifically: After ivuxolimab, CD8+ T cells had more expanded clones than CD4+ T cells on average. The antigen specificity of the clonally expanded peripheral T cells was not determined. Clonal expansion of both CD4+ and CD8+ blood T cells was observed from baseline to week 6 at doses 0.1 to 3.0 mg/kg. Low levels of normalized T-cell clonal expansion were also shown by some nonresponding patients. In the 0.1-3.0 mg/kg groups, partial responders were among the patients with the lowest normalized peripheral clonal expansion, particularly in CD8+ T cells.

Patients with autoimmune disease history or receiving systemic immunosuppression were excluded from the trial. Peripheral blood for TCR sequencing was collected from all dose cohorts at baseline, on cycle 4 day 1, and on cycle 7 day 1. Samples came from an open-label, multicenter, first-in-human phase I dose-escalation trial of ivuxolimab. Adults with locally advanced or metastatic melanoma, renal cell carcinoma, hepatocellular carcinoma or head and neck squamous cell carcinoma were enrolled in the trial. CD4+ and CD8+ T cells were sorted separately from peripheral blood before TCR sequencing. The V end loses 5 bases and the J end loses 4 bases, and a stretch of 18 bases separates them. The cysteine opens and the phenylalanine closes a CDR3 of 16 amino acids. The retained sequence is limited to the CDR3, 48 bases, with the frame set at the first base. Via the germline V gene, CDR1 is SGDLS and CDR2 YYNGEE.

This receptor chain uses TRBV9 and TRBJ2-2; the D gene is tentatively TRBD1 or TRBD2, each matching 6 bases. The sample was CD4+ or CD8+ T cells sorted from blood, taken in a trial of the OX40 agonist ivuxolimab. The TCR originated in an adult with an advanced solid tumor such as melanoma, head and neck, liver or kidney cancer. This receptor has the CDR3 CASSDFGGKSTGELFF. The DNA sequence is given as TGTGCCAGCAGTGATTTCGGGGGCAAGAGCACCGGGGAGCTGTTTTTT.